The TCR beta chain described here comes from a study of T-cell memory formation after mild COVID-19. Study-level points and caveats: Balance between CD4 and CD8 was seen in clones contracting day 15 to 85, and a CD4+ lean was seen in later expanders.

In its sample, this clonotype was seen a few times. The target antigen is unknown. Germline V CDR1 and CDR2: LGHDT, YNNKEL (reference sequence). V lost 2 bases and J lost 3; bases outside the gene matches: 8. The CDR3 consists of 17 residues. Amplification by 5'RACE using constant-segment primers produced TCR alpha and TCR beta cDNA libraries that carried sample barcodes and UMIs. Each CDR3 protein is one row after TCRdb ran MiXCR on the 5' RACE reads. Of under 250,000 distinct CDR3 sequences in the sample, roughly 30% were seen once. The sample comprised PBMCs or a T cell subset sorted from them (not recorded which). This chain links TRBV3-1 with TRBJ1-1; 11 nucleotides line up with TRBD1. The TCR sequence derives from an adult woman who had mild COVID-19 (a few samples of this study predate the infection). Cell type and time point are not known. CDR3 DNA sequence: TGTGCCAGCAGCCAAAGGTACTGGGACAGGGGGGACACTGAAGCTTTCTTT. It specifies CASSQRYWDRGDTEAFF. The full variable domain, in which reference TRBV3-1 and TRBJ1-1 provide the parts outside the CDR3, is DTAVSQTPKYLVTQMGNDKSIKCEQNLGHDTMYWYKQDSKKFLKIMFSYNNKELIINETVPNRFSPKSPDKAHLNLHINSLELGDSAVYFCASSQRYWDRGDTEAFFGQGTRLTVV.